Included here is one TCR beta chain sequence, with context. This specimen comes from a study of T cell changes during pregnancy in multiple sclerosis. Profiled with immunoSEQ multiplex PCR; TCRdb holds only in-frame clones, not every one. This table has about 36,000 clones, about 92% appearing once. The starting material was CD4+ T cells from peripheral blood mononuclear cells, obtained in the first trimester of pregnancy. This sequence was found in a female donor with multiple sclerosis, enrolled in a pregnancy study.

This CDR3 is CASSVGGAAIGEQFF. The CDR3 coding sequence is TGTGCCAGCAGTGTAGGGGGAGCCGCAATAGGTGAGCAGTTCTTC. The chain couples TRBV6-1 to TRBJ2-1; TRBD1 might be the D (6 bases). CDR3 length: 15 amino acids. Per germline, CDR1 MNHNS and CDR2 SASEGT. Deletions cut 4 bases from V and 9 bases from J, with 19 bases between.